These 18 T cell receptor beta chains came from one sample sequenced in a study of cytotoxic CD8 clonotypes in ibrutinib-treated CLL. Sequencing used immunoSEQ multiplex PCR; TCRdb keeps in-frame clones, though not all of them. In the table there are over 95,000 clones, approximately 58% of which are singletons. The specimen was PBMCs, collected after 24 months of ibrutinib treatment. The receptors originated from a human donor with chronic lymphocytic leukemia.

This clone showed up many times. The sample holds other DNA sequences that translate to the same CDR3. The chain combines TRBV4-1 with TRBJ2-3, with TRBD2 identical over 8 bases. J was trimmed by 3 bases and V by 1 base; bases with no gene match: 6. The germline V gene has CDR1 MGHRA and CDR2 YSYEKL. This CDR3 region has 16 residues. The CDR3 here is CASSQVQRGSTDTQYF. The CDR3 DNA is TGCGCCAGCAGCCAAGTACAGCGGGGGAGTACAGATACGCAGTATTTT.

The chain has TRBV15 and TRBJ2-7; D may match TRBD1 or TRBD2 (6 bases each). The CDR3 totals 14 residues. The germline V gene encodes CDR1 LNHNV and CDR2 YYDKDF (reference sequence). V was clipped by 1 base and J by 7 bases, with 14 bases between them. The CDR3 region has the DNA TGTGCCACCAGCAGAGTAGAAGGGGGGAAGGAGCAGTACTTC. Its translation is CATSRVEGGKEQYF.

Here the CDR3 reads CASSGDSSFSPLHF. Here the CDR3 DNA reads TGTGCCAGCAGCGGGGACAGCTCTTTTTCACCCCTCCACTTT. V usage is TRBV5-6 and J usage is TRBJ1-6; 7 bases align to TRBD1. Germline CDR1 is SGHDT and CDR2 is YYEEEE. The length of the CDR3 is 14 residues. V was clipped by 4 bases and J by 9 bases; unmatched bases: 7.

This chain connects TRBV25-1 to TRBJ1-2; 10 bases are shared with TRBD1. Trimming removed 3 bases from V and 4 bases from J; junction bases left unmatched: 8. The CDR3 runs 16 residues. The V gene's germline CDR1 is MGHDK and CDR2 SYGVNS. CDR3 in DNA: TGTGCCAGCAGTGATTCCCCCAGGACAGGGGGCTATGGCTACACCTTC. It translates to CASSDSPRTGGYGYTF.

V and J are TRBV5-1 and TRBJ2-3; TRBD1 aligns across 8 bases. This CDR3 spans 15 amino acids. Germline V gene lookup returns CDR1 SGHRS and CDR2 YFSETQ. J was trimmed by 2 bases and V by 4 bases; bases with no gene match: 6. The CDR3 DNA follows: TGCGCCAGCAGCCGGGGACAGGCCTACACAGATACGCAGTATTTT. This encodes CASSRGQAYTDTQYF.

This clone appeared a few times. This chain links TRBV18 with TRBJ2-5; D gene unclear. The tail of the sequence fits TRBJ2-7 better, so the J call may be wrong. The germline gives CDR1 KGHSH, CDR2 LQKENI. There are 14 residues in the CDR3. The CDR3: CASSPKQQNYEQYF. CDR3 coding DNA: TGTGCCAGCTCACCAAAACAGCAAAACTACGAGCAGTACTTC.

This chain links TRBV21-1 with TRBJ2-5. TRBV21-1 is a recognized pseudogene. The CDR3 is 18 amino acids. The CDR3 spells CASSNPPWAGTYQETQYF. In DNA form, the CDR3 reads TGTGCCAGCAGCAACCCCCCCTGGGCAGGGACCTACCAAGAGACCCAGTACTTC.

The rearrangement links TRBV21-1 to TRBJ2-3. TRBV21-1 is listed as a pseudogene. The CDR3 spans 12 residues. The CDR3 spells CASRGRSDTQYF. The CDR3 bases are TGTGCCAGCAGAGGGCGCTCAGATACGCAGTATTTT.

On this clone itself: This sample includes further DNA sequences coding for the same CDR3. V and J are TRBV18 and TRBJ2-3; D is undetermined. The CDR3 length is 11 residues. Germline assignment: CDR1 KGHSH and CDR2 LQKENI. Trimming left V 3 bases short and J 5 bases short, with 3 bases between. The CDR3 loop is CASSPGDTQYF. The DNA of the CDR3 is TGTGCCAGCTCACCTGGAGATACGCAGTATTTT. Full variable domain (outside the CDR3, taken from reference TRBV18 and TRBJ2-3): NAGVMQNPRHLVRRRGQEARLRCSPMKGHSHVYWYRQLPEEGLKFMVYLQKENIIDESGMPKERFSAEFPKEGPSILRIQQVVRGDSAAYFCASSPGDTQYFGPGTRLTVL.

This clone has more than one count but fewer than ten. This chain uses TRBV6-6 with TRBJ1-6; D is ambiguous. The V gene's germline CDR1 is MNHNY and CDR2 SVGAGI (reference sequence). With 1 base removed from V and 8 bases from J, the gap between germline ends came to 12 bases. The CDR3 sequence is 15 residues long. CDR3 nucleotide sequence: TGTGCCAGCAGTTACTTAGGACGCGGGGATTCACCCCTCCACTTT. It specifies CASSYLGRGDSPLHF.

This chain links TRBV30 with TRBJ1-6; D gene unclear. Germline CDR1 reads GTSNPN; CDR2 reads SVGIG (reference sequence). The CDR3 is 14 amino acids. V gave up 3 bases and J gave up 9 bases, with 15 bases separating them. CDR3 amino acids: CAWREPGAVSPLHF. The CDR3 DNA follows: TGTGCCTGGAGAGAGCCCGGAGCGGTTTCACCCCTCCACTTT.

The genes are TRBV13 and TRBJ2-5; possibly TRBD1 for D (5 bases). Germline V gene lookup returns CDR1 PRHDT and CDR2 FYEKMQ (reference sequence). The V and J ends lost 0 bases and 5 bases respectively, with 13 bases between them. The CDR3 sequence is 15 residues long. CDR3 DNA: TGTGCCAGCAGCTTAGGGCAAGGGGCGCGGGAGACCCAGTACTTC. It codes for CASSLGQGARETQYF.

The chain links TRBV10-3 to TRBJ2-1, with a tentative D call TRBD1 (5 bases). The germline gives CDR1 ENHRY, CDR2 SYGVKD. V dropped 4 bases and J dropped 8 bases, with 9 bases sitting between them. The CDR3 has 12 amino acids. In nucleotides, the CDR3 is TGTGCCATCAGTGCAAGGGGTGATGAGCAGTTCTTC. Its protein product is CAISARGDEQFF.

The chain combines TRBV9 with TRBJ2-5, with 8 bases aligning to TRBD2. CDR3 length: 15 amino acids. In germline, CDR1 is SGDLS, CDR2 YYNGEE. The ends lost 5 bases at V and 2 bases at J; junction bases unmatched: 8. CDR3: CASSPRTSRQETQYF. Here the CDR3 DNA reads TGTGCCAGCAGTCCCAGGACTAGCAGACAAGAGACCCAGTACTTC.

This clone was detected a few times. The chain links TRBV5-5 to TRBJ2-4, with 8 bases identical to TRBD1. V lost 4 bases to trimming and J lost 8 bases; unmatched junction nucleotides: 14. Looked up from germline, CDR1 is SGHKS and CDR2 is YYEKEE (reference sequence). The CDR3 is made up of 16 amino acids. Written as DNA, the CDR3 is TGTGCCAGCAGCAAGCTCCAGGGGGCGATGGTAGACATTCAGTACTTC. Its translation is CASSKLQGAMVDIQYF.

The rearrangement uses TRBV27 and TRBJ2-5; weak D call: TRBD2 (6 bases). The CDR3 spans 14 residues. Trimming left V 8 bases short and J 5 bases short, with 18 bases between. Germline values: CDR1 MNHEY, CDR2 SMNVEV (reference sequence). The CDR3 DNA reads as TGTGCCAGCCGGAGGGATTCGAAGGTGGAGACCCAGTACTTC. Translation: CASRRDSKVETQYF.

The rearrangement joins TRBV9 to TRBJ1-2, with 8 positions matching TRBD1. The junction had 10 bases not matched to a gene; V was cut back by 4 bases and J by 2 bases. Germline V lookup: CDR1 SGDLS, CDR2 YYNGEE. The CDR3 spans 16 residues. DNA for the CDR3: TGTGCCAGCAGCTCCGACAGGGGACCAGGCAACTATGGCTACACCTTC. Encoded protein: CASSSDRGPGNYGYTF.

The V and J genes are TRBV30 and TRBJ1-2; no clear D. The CDR3 covers 13 residues. Looked up from germline, CDR1 is GTSNPN and CDR2 is SVGIG (reference sequence). Between the trimmed V and J ends, which lost 1 base and 0 bases, there was a span of 6 bases. The CDR3 protein is CAWSDKANYGYTF. The CDR3 region has the DNA TGTGCCTGGAGTGACAAAGCTAACTATGGCTACACCTTC.